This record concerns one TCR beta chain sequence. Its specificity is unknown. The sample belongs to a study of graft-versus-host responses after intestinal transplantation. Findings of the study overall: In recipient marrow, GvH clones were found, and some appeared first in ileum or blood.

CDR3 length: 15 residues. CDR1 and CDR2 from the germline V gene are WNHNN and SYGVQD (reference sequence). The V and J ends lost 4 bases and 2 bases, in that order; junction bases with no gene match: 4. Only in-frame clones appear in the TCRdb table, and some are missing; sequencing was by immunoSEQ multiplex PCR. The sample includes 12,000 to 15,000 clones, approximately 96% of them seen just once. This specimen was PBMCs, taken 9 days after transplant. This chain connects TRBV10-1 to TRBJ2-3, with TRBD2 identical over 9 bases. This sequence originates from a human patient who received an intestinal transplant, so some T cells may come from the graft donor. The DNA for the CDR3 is TGCGCCAGCAGTGTCCTAGCGGGATCCACAGATACGCAGTATTTT. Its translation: CASSVLAGSTDTQYF.